The rows below give T cell receptor beta chains drawn from one sample of a study of T cell changes during pregnancy in multiple sclerosis. The repertoire was sequenced with immunoSEQ multiplex PCR; TCRdb's copy has only in-frame clones and lacks some. The sample contains fewer than 20,000 clones, approximately 85% of which appear only once. The sequenced sample was CD8+ T cells from peripheral blood mononuclear cells, obtained after pregnancy. Receptor source: a female donor in good health, enrolled as a control in a pregnancy study. Each CDR3 is given with its conserved first and last residue. D genes are given only for firm matches. Size is omitted from some rows. Given values are once, few, many or a class for expanded clones.

j_gene: TRBJ2-3; v_gene: TRBV5-4; abundance: -; d_gene: TRBD2; CDR3nt: TGTGCCAGCAGCCGGACTAGCGGGGGCGCAGATACGCAGTATTTT; CDR3aa: CASSRTSGGADTQYF
j_gene: TRBJ2-7; v_gene: TRBV9; abundance: -; d_gene: -; CDR3nt: TGTGCCAGCAGCGTAGATTTCGGGGATACCTACGAGCAGTACTTC; CDR3aa: CASSVDFGDTYEQYF
j_gene: TRBJ1-1; v_gene: TRBV6-1; abundance: few; d_gene: TRBD1; CDR3nt: TGTGCCAGCAGCGAAAACGACAGGGCTGAAGCTTTCTTT; CDR3aa: CASSENDRAEAFF
j_gene: TRBJ2-3; v_gene: TRBV5-8; abundance: -; d_gene: -; CDR3nt: TGTGCCAGCAATATAGAGGTAGATACGCAGTATTTT; CDR3aa: CASNIEVDTQYF
j_gene: TRBJ2-2; v_gene: TRBV7-6; abundance: -; d_gene: -; CDR3nt: TGTGCCAGCAGGGCTGACAGCGCCGGGGAGCTGTTTTTT; CDR3aa: CASRADSAGELFF
j_gene: TRBJ2-7; v_gene: TRBV19; abundance: -; d_gene: -; CDR3nt: TGTGCCAGTAGTATTGCCTCCCGGGGGTTCAGCCTCGAGCAGTACTTC; CDR3aa: CASSIASRGFSLEQYF
j_gene: TRBJ2-1; v_gene: TRBV6-1; abundance: once; d_gene: -; CDR3nt: TGTGCCAGTGCTAGACAGAAGGGCTCCTACAATGAGCAGTTCTTC; CDR3aa: CASARQKGSYNEQFF
j_gene: TRBJ1-6; v_gene: TRBV2; abundance: -; d_gene: TRBD1; CDR3nt: TGTGCCACAAGACCCGGGACAGGACTTTCACCCCTCCACTTT; CDR3aa: CATRPGTGLSPLHF
j_gene: TRBJ1-2; v_gene: TRBV9; abundance: once; d_gene: TRBD1; CDR3nt: TGTGCCAGCAGGGAACAGGGGAATGGCTACACCTTC; CDR3aa: CASREQGNGYTF
j_gene: TRBJ1-1; v_gene: TRBV9; abundance: -; d_gene: -; CDR3nt: TGTGCCAGCAGCCCCCCCGGGGGAGGGGGCACTGAAGCTTTCTTT; CDR3aa: CASSPPGGGGTEAFF
j_gene: TRBJ2-7; v_gene: TRBV9; abundance: -; d_gene: -; CDR3nt: TGTGCCAGCAGCGTAGGCGAGAGCTCCTACGAGCAGTACTTC; CDR3aa: CASSVGESSYEQYF
j_gene: TRBJ2-7; v_gene: TRBV10-3; abundance: -; d_gene: -; CDR3nt: TGTGCCATCAGTGATCAAGTTTCGGAGAGCTCCTACGAGCAGTACTTC; CDR3aa: CAISDQVSESSYEQYF
j_gene: TRBJ2-5; v_gene: TRBV7-9; abundance: -; d_gene: -; CDR3nt: TGTGCCAGCAGCCTAGGGGAGTCGGAGACCCAGTACTTC; CDR3aa: CASSLGESETQYF
j_gene: TRBJ1-2; v_gene: TRBV2; abundance: -; d_gene: -; CDR3nt: TGTGCCAACACTTCCAACAGGGTGCATGGCTACACCTTC; CDR3aa: CANTSNRVHGYTF
j_gene: TRBJ1-1; v_gene: TRBV21-1; abundance: -; d_gene: -; CDR3nt: TGTGCCAGCAGCAAAGCATGGTCTAGAGCTTTCTTT; CDR3aa: CASSKAWSRAFF
j_gene: TRBJ2-2; v_gene: TRBV7-7; abundance: -; d_gene: -; CDR3nt: TGTGCTACTACCTCGAACACCGGGGAGCTGTTTTTT; CDR3aa: CATTSNTGELFF
j_gene: TRBJ2-7; v_gene: TRBV9; abundance: -; d_gene: -; CDR3nt: TGTGCCAGCAGCGTAGAGGGGTCCACGTACGAGCAGTACTTC; CDR3aa: CASSVEGSTYEQYF
j_gene: TRBJ1-2; v_gene: TRBV7-9; abundance: -; d_gene: TRBD1; CDR3nt: TGTGCCTCCCGGGACAGTTTAGATTCAAGAGCCTATGGCTACACCTTC; CDR3aa: CASRDSLDSRAYGYTF
j_gene: TRBJ2-7; v_gene: TRBV29-1; abundance: -; d_gene: TRBD2; CDR3nt: TGCAGCGTTGAACTAGCGGGAGAAGCGGATTACGAGCAGTACTTC; CDR3aa: CSVELAGEADYEQYF
j_gene: TRBJ2-1; v_gene: TRBV28; abundance: -; d_gene: -; CDR3nt: TGTGCCAGCAGTTTACTAGCGAAAAATGAGCAGTTCTTC; CDR3aa: CASSLLAKNEQFF
j_gene: TRBJ2-3; v_gene: TRBV11-2; abundance: -; d_gene: TRBD2; CDR3nt: TGTGCCAGCAGCTTACGGCTAGCGGCCCTCACAGATACGCAGTATTTT; CDR3aa: CASSLRLAALTDTQYF
j_gene: TRBJ1-3; v_gene: TRBV5-6; abundance: -; d_gene: -; CDR3nt: TGTGCCAGCAGCTTGGCCCAGGACACCATATATTTT; CDR3aa: CASSLAQDTIYF
j_gene: TRBJ1-6; v_gene: TRBV30; abundance: -; d_gene: -; CDR3nt: TGTGCCGAGCAAATGGTCGCGAATTCACCCCTCCACTTT; CDR3aa: CAEQMVANSPLHF
j_gene: TRBJ2-5; v_gene: TRBV6-4; abundance: -; d_gene: TRBD2; CDR3nt: TGTGCCAGCAGTGTTCAAGCGGGGGGGCAAGAGACCCAGTACTTC; CDR3aa: CASSVQAGGQETQYF
j_gene: TRBJ2-2; v_gene: TRBV6-5; abundance: once; d_gene: -; CDR3nt: TGTGCCAGCAGTTTACACAGGGGGGGGAACACCGGGGAGCTGTTTTTT; CDR3aa: CASSLHRGGNTGELFF
j_gene: TRBJ2-1; v_gene: TRBV6-1; abundance: -; d_gene: TRBD1; CDR3nt: TGTGCCAGCAGTGAAAACCCGGACAGGGGCTTAAATGAGCAGTTCTTC; CDR3aa: CASSENPDRGLNEQFF
j_gene: TRBJ1-5; v_gene: TRBV4-2; abundance: -; d_gene: TRBD1; CDR3nt: TGTGCCAGCAGCAGAAAGGCAGGGGGTAACTATCAGCCCCAGCATTTT; CDR3aa: CASSRKAGGNYQPQHF
j_gene: TRBJ1-2; v_gene: TRBV13; abundance: -; d_gene: -; CDR3nt: TGTGCCAGCAGCCCTGGACAGCCCATCTATGGCTACACCTTC; CDR3aa: CASSPGQPIYGYTF
j_gene: TRBJ2-3; v_gene: TRBV12-5; abundance: -; d_gene: TRBD2; CDR3nt: TGTGCTAGTGGTTTGGTACTAGCGGGGGGTGTGGATACGCAGTATTTT; CDR3aa: CASGLVLAGGVDTQYF
j_gene: TRBJ2-2; v_gene: TRBV7-9; abundance: once; d_gene: -; CDR3nt: TGTGCCATACTTGAGAACACCGGGGAGCTGTTTTTT; CDR3aa: CAILENTGELFF
j_gene: TRBJ2-5; v_gene: TRBV27; abundance: -; d_gene: TRBD2; CDR3nt: TGTGCCAGCAGTTTATTAGGGACTACAGAGACCCAGTACTTC; CDR3aa: CASSLLGTTETQYF
j_gene: TRBJ2-3; v_gene: TRBV27; abundance: -; d_gene: TRBD2; CDR3nt: TGTGCCAGCAGACCAGCGGGGGGGCCCCCAGATACGCAGTATTTT; CDR3aa: CASRPAGGPPDTQYF
j_gene: TRBJ1-4; v_gene: TRBV28; abundance: -; d_gene: TRBD1; CDR3nt: TGTGCCAGCAGTCTCGTGACAGGGGGGGAGGAAAAACTGTTTTTT; CDR3aa: CASSLVTGGEEKLFF
j_gene: TRBJ2-2; v_gene: TRBV7-2; abundance: -; d_gene: TRBD2; CDR3nt: TGTGCCAGCAGTCTTGGACTAGCCGCGAGCACCGGGGAGCTGTTTTTT; CDR3aa: CASSLGLAASTGELFF
j_gene: TRBJ2-5; v_gene: TRBV2; abundance: -; d_gene: -; CDR3nt: TGTGCCAGCAGTGAGACCTACAACAGGGAGGGAGAGACCCAGTACTTC; CDR3aa: CASSETYNREGETQYF
j_gene: TRBJ2-1; v_gene: TRBV7-9; abundance: -; d_gene: -; CDR3nt: TGTGCCAGCAGCCCTATTTTCCGCCCAGAGCAGTTCTTC; CDR3aa: CASSPIFRPEQFF
j_gene: TRBJ2-3; v_gene: TRBV9; abundance: -; d_gene: -; CDR3nt: TGTGCCAGCAGCGGGCTTAGCACAGATACGCAGTATTTT; CDR3aa: CASSGLSTDTQYF
j_gene: TRBJ2-2; v_gene: TRBV28; abundance: -; d_gene: TRBD2; CDR3nt: TGTGCCAGCAGTACCCCGTTCGCGGCGGGAGCCGACACCGGGGAGCTGTTTTTT; CDR3aa: CASSTPFAAGADTGELFF
j_gene: TRBJ2-1; v_gene: TRBV25-1; abundance: -; d_gene: -; CDR3nt: TGTGCCAGCAGTGATCGGCTAGGCATCGATGAGCAGTTCTTC; CDR3aa: CASSDRLGIDEQFF
j_gene: TRBJ2-1; v_gene: TRBV28; abundance: -; d_gene: -; CDR3nt: TGTGCCAGCAGCTTCGGCCGGGGTGAGGCATACAATGAGCAGTTCTTC; CDR3aa: CASSFGRGEAYNEQFF
j_gene: TRBJ1-4; v_gene: TRBV19; abundance: -; d_gene: TRBD1; CDR3nt: TGTGCCAGTGACAGGGGAGATGAAAAACTGTTTTTT; CDR3aa: CASDRGDEKLFF
j_gene: TRBJ2-5; v_gene: TRBV7-9; abundance: once; d_gene: TRBD2; CDR3nt: TGTGCCAGCAGCCCCGGGGAGGGCTTCTACCAAGAGACCCAGTACTTC; CDR3aa: CASSPGEGFYQETQYF
j_gene: TRBJ2-7; v_gene: TRBV7-9; abundance: -; d_gene: TRBD1; CDR3nt: TGTGCCAGCAGCTTAGCCGGGACAGGTACCTACGAGCAGTACTTC; CDR3aa: CASSLAGTGTYEQYF
j_gene: TRBJ1-4; v_gene: TRBV5-5; abundance: -; d_gene: TRBD1; CDR3nt: TGTGCCAGCAGCGCTAACAGGGGGCTTGAAAAACTGTTTTTT; CDR3aa: CASSANRGLEKLFF